Each of the 9 T cell receptor beta chains below was sequenced from the same sample in a study of cytomegalovirus exposure and HLA in healthy donors. The PCR contained 60 Vbeta and 13 Jbeta primers. The table came from immunoSEQ multiplex PCR; TCRdb's copy has only in-frame clones and leaves some out. The sample yields over 110,000 clones, roughly 74% seen once. Sequenced material: PBMCs. The source of these receptors is a woman aged 35 to 49 in good health and CMV-seropositive.

V gene TRBV9 combines with J gene TRBJ2-1; 7 bases line up with TRBD2. The CDR3 has 15 amino acids. Germline loops: CDR1 SGDLS, CDR2 YYNGEE. V lost 0 bases, J lost 9 bases, and 9 bases stayed unmatched. CDR3 protein: CASSVGGGVLSEQFF. CDR3 nucleotides: TGTGCCAGCAGCGTAGGGGGAGGGGTCCTTAGTGAGCAGTTCTTC.

The genes are TRBV27 and TRBJ2-7; D is perhaps TRBD2 (5 bases). The ends were cut back, 5 bases at V and 5 bases at J, with 19 bases in the middle. This CDR3 contains 15 residues. CDR1 MNHEY and CDR2 SMNVEV come from the germline V gene (reference sequence). The CDR3 sequence is CASSPLDTYQDEQYF. The CDR3 bases are TGTGCCAGCAGTCCACTAGACACCTACCAGGACGAGCAGTACTTC.

This clone occurred a few times. This chain joins TRBV6-1 and TRBJ1-5, with 10 bases fitting TRBD1. There are 14 residues in the CDR3. With V trimmed by 6 bases and J by 6 bases, 5 bases remained unmatched. Germline assignment: CDR1 MNHNS and CDR2 SASEGT. CDR3 residues: CASRDRGRVQPQHF. The CDR3 nucleotides read TGTGCCAGCAGGGACAGGGGGAGGGTTCAGCCCCAGCATTTT.

This rearrangement joins TRBV9 to TRBJ1-3; D is undetermined. CDR3 length equals 15 residues. V lost 0 bases and J lost 4, with 11 bases in between. Germline V lookup: CDR1 SGDLS, CDR2 YYNGEE. The CDR3, as DNA: TGTGCCAGCAGCGTAGATGGCAGATCGGGAAACACCATATATTTT. Its translation is CASSVDGRSGNTIYF.

This sequence joins TRBV5-5 and TRBJ1-1, with D possibly TRBD1 on 6 matching bases. The V and J ends lost 4 bases and 5 bases respectively, with 12 bases between them. Germline V gives CDR1 SGHKS, CDR2 YYEKEE (reference sequence). CDR3 length equals 13 residues. The chain's CDR3 is CASSRQAVTEAFF. CDR3 in DNA: TGTGCCAGCAGCAGACAGGCAGTGACTGAAGCTTTCTTT.

The chain has TRBV5-1 and TRBJ2-5; 8 bases align to TRBD2. The germline V gene encodes CDR1 SGHRS and CDR2 YFSETQ. V was pared by 2 bases and J by 3 bases, with 6 bases of the junction left unmatched. CDR3 length: 15 amino acids. The CDR3 is CASSFSGTREETQYF. The CDR3 DNA sequence: TGCGCCAGCAGCTTCTCCGGGACTAGAGAAGAGACCCAGTACTTC.

The chain links TRBV5-1 to TRBJ2-5; D is uncertain. CDR1 is SGHRS and CDR2 is YFSETQ in the germline V gene. Trimming pared 0 bases from V and 3 bases from J, leaving 9 bases between. CDR3 length: 14 residues. The chain's CDR3 is CASSLGFGEETQYF. The CDR3 DNA follows: TGCGCCAGCAGCTTGGGGTTTGGAGAAGAGACCCAGTACTTC.

The rearrangement uses TRBV9 and TRBJ2-3, with 9 bases that match TRBD2. Losses at the gene ends were 0 bases for V and 3 bases for J; bases not matched to a gene: 8. The germline gives CDR1 SGDLS, CDR2 YYNGEE. CDR3 length: 17 residues. CDR3 loop: CASSVGGSGSGTDTQYF. The CDR3 DNA reads as TGTGCCAGCAGCGTAGGAGGTAGCGGGAGCGGGACAGATACGCAGTATTTT.

CDR3 sequence reads: CASTLYNEQFF. The CDR3 DNA is TGTGCCAGCACCCTGTACAATGAGCAGTTCTTC. The chain has TRBV28 and TRBJ2-1; D gene uncertain. CDR1 is MDHEN, CDR2 SYDVKM, per germline. Trimming shortened V by 7 bases and J by 4 bases, and 5 bases separated the two germline ends. The CDR3 is 11 amino acids.